This TCR beta chain was sequenced for a study of blood T cell repertoires in COVID-19. As for the study in general: The United States, Italy and Spain supplied acute and convalescent COVID-19 samples. In each case, the material was cDNA or gDNA derived from T cells, B-cell-depleted T cells, or PBMCs.

The CDR3 spans 14 residues. Germline CDR1 is SGHRS and CDR2 is YFSETQ. V was clipped by 0 bases and J by 1 base, with 6 bases between them. Concerning this clone itself: Other nucleotide sequences from this sample produce the same CDR3.

In the source study's methods: Reference gene primers were amplified, and this amplification served to estimate nucleated cell counts. Sequenced by immunoSEQ multiplex PCR; TCRdb stores in-frame clones only, minus some. V and J calls and clone size are as listed in that table; D and trimming were resolved from the DNA. The repertoire holds approximately 190,000 clones, with approximately 84% as singletons. The TCR comes from a human donor with acute or convalescent COVID-19. The donor label of this sample is uncertain. Sequenced: peripheral blood. The chain is built from TRBV5-1 and TRBJ2-3; D gene ambiguous. The CDR3 nucleotides read TGCGCCAGCAGCTTGGCCCAGGGCACAGATACGCAGTATTTT. Amino acids: CASSLAQGTDTQYF.